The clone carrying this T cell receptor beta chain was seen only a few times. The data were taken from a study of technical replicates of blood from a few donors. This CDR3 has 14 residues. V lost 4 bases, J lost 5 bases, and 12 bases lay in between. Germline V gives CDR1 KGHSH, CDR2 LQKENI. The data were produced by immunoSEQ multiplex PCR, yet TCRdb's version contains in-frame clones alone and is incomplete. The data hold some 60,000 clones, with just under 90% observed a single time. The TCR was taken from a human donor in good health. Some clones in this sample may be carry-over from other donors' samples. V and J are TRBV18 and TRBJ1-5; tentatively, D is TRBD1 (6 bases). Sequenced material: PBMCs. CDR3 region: CASSLPQGHQPQHF. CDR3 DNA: TGTGCCAGCTCACTTCCACAGGGACATCAGCCCCAGCATTTT.